These T cell receptor beta chains were read from a single sample in a study of T cells in narcolepsy. Sequencing was performed with immunoSEQ multiplex PCR; in TCRdb, only in-frame clones are kept and a portion is missing. This repertoire shows tens of thousands of clones, roughly 78% found once; its top ten account for roughly 6.8%. Sequencing was performed on memory (CD45RA-) CD4+ T cells from blood. All receptors come from a human donor in good health. Both conserved end residues are part of each CDR3. The order of the fields is CDR3 DNA, CDR3 protein, clone size, CDR3 length, J gene, D gene, V gene. A D gene is named only where the DNA matches it firmly. The size field is filled for only some rows; it gives once, few, many or a size class.

CDR3nt: TGTGCTAGCAGCTTAGGTCGGGGTGGGCGAGAGACCCAGTACTTC
CDR3aa: CASSLGRGGRETQYF
abundance: once
len: 15
j_gene: TRBJ2-5
d_gene: NA
v_gene: TRBV7-7

CDR3nt: TGTGCCAGCAGTTCCCTGACTAGCTCCTACGAGCAGTACTTC
CDR3aa: CASSSLTSSYEQYF
abundance: NA
len: 14
j_gene: TRBJ2-7
d_gene: NA
v_gene: TRBV27

CDR3nt: TGTGCCAGCATAGAACAGTTGGGGGGGCGGTCCACCTACGAGCAGTACTTC
CDR3aa: CASIEQLGGRSTYEQYF
abundance: NA
len: 17
j_gene: TRBJ2-7
d_gene: NA
v_gene: TRBV28

CDR3nt: TGCGCCAGCAGCCGTAGGGATCGAGAGACCCAGTACTTC
CDR3aa: CASSRRDRETQYF
abundance: NA
len: 13
j_gene: TRBJ2-5
d_gene: NA
v_gene: TRBV5-1

CDR3nt: TGTGCCAGCAGTAGGGCCCAGGGCGACGAGCAGTACTTC
CDR3aa: CASSRAQGDEQYF
abundance: NA
len: 13
j_gene: TRBJ2-7
d_gene: NA
v_gene: TRBV6-6

CDR3nt: TGTGCCAGCAGTGCGGGCAGCCTAGGGAGAGGAGAAGCTTTCTTT
CDR3aa: CASSAGSLGRGEAFF
abundance: once
len: 15
j_gene: TRBJ1-1
d_gene: NA
v_gene: TRBV6-4

CDR3nt: TGCGCCAGCAGCTTCGGGGCTGGCGGGGGGGCCCGAGAGACCCAGTACTTC
CDR3aa: CASSFGAGGGARETQYF
abundance: NA
len: 17
j_gene: TRBJ2-5
d_gene: TRBD2
v_gene: TRBV5-1

CDR3nt: TGTGCCAGCAGTGAAGGGCAGGCGAGCAACAATGAGCAGTTCTTC
CDR3aa: CASSEGQASNNEQFF
abundance: NA
len: 15
j_gene: TRBJ2-1
d_gene: NA
v_gene: TRBV25-1

CDR3nt: TGTGCCAGCAGTGAACGACAGGGAAGGGATGGCTACACCTTC
CDR3aa: CASSERQGRDGYTF
abundance: NA
len: 14
j_gene: TRBJ1-2
d_gene: TRBD1
v_gene: TRBV6-5

CDR3nt: TGTGCCAGCAGTTACTCCAGAGGGAGCCGCAACATTCAGTACTTC
CDR3aa: CASSYSRGSRNIQYF
abundance: NA
len: 15
j_gene: TRBJ2-4
d_gene: NA
v_gene: TRBV6-5

CDR3nt: TGCGCCAGCAGCCAGAGACGGGAGAGCTCCTATAATTCACCCCTCCACTTT
CDR3aa: CASSQRRESSYNSPLHF
abundance: NA
len: 17
j_gene: TRBJ1-6
d_gene: NA
v_gene: TRBV4-3

CDR3nt: TGTGCCAGCAGCTTAGCTGGCGAGCTCTCTGGAAACACCATATATTTT
CDR3aa: CASSLAGELSGNTIYF
abundance: NA
len: 16
j_gene: TRBJ1-3
d_gene: NA
v_gene: TRBV7-9

CDR3nt: TGTGCCTGGATTCCAGGACACATCACCGGGGAGCTGTTTTTT
CDR3aa: CAWIPGHITGELFF
abundance: few
len: 14
j_gene: TRBJ2-2
d_gene: NA
v_gene: TRBV30

CDR3nt: TGTGCCAGCAGCTTCGGGACAGATACCTACGAGCAGTACTTC
CDR3aa: CASSFGTDTYEQYF
abundance: NA
len: 14
j_gene: TRBJ2-7
d_gene: TRBD1
v_gene: TRBV7-9

CDR3nt: TGTGCCAGCATCCAGGGGGCGCGGTACGAGCAGTACTTC
CDR3aa: CASIQGARYEQYF
abundance: NA
len: 13
j_gene: TRBJ2-7
d_gene: TRBD1
v_gene: TRBV6-1

CDR3nt: TGTGCCAGCAGCACGAGCGGGAGCACAGATACGCAGTATTTT
CDR3aa: CASSTSGSTDTQYF
abundance: NA
len: 14
j_gene: TRBJ2-3
d_gene: NA
v_gene: TRBV7-9

CDR3nt: TGTGCCAGCAGTGCTTCTCTCGGGGGAGTGAGGATTCAGTACTTC
CDR3aa: CASSASLGGVRIQYF
abundance: once
len: 15
j_gene: TRBJ2-4
d_gene: NA
v_gene: TRBV28

CDR3nt: TGTGCCAGCAGTTTATCGAGGCAGGGTGGCAATGAGCAGTTCTTC
CDR3aa: CASSLSRQGGNEQFF
abundance: NA
len: 15
j_gene: TRBJ2-1
d_gene: NA
v_gene: TRBV27

CDR3nt: TGCGCCAGCAGCGCGACATTTTCCGCGCGGGAGCAGTACTTC
CDR3aa: CASSATFSAREQYF
abundance: NA
len: 14
j_gene: TRBJ2-7
d_gene: NA
v_gene: TRBV5-1

CDR3nt: TGTGCCAGCAGCCAAGTCTCCGCGGGGAGTAATGAAAAACTGTTTTTT
CDR3aa: CASSQVSAGSNEKLFF
abundance: few
len: 16
j_gene: TRBJ1-4
d_gene: NA
v_gene: TRBV14

CDR3nt: TGTGCCAGCCATGGACTATGGACCGGCAATGAGCAGTTCTTC
CDR3aa: CASHGLWTGNEQFF
abundance: NA
len: 14
j_gene: TRBJ2-1
d_gene: NA
v_gene: TRBV28

CDR3nt: TGTGCCAGCGGGGGGGTAGGGTCAGATACGCAGTATTTT
CDR3aa: CASGGVGSDTQYF
abundance: NA
len: 13
j_gene: TRBJ2-3
d_gene: TRBD2
v_gene: TRBV2

CDR3nt: TGTGCCAGCCATATGGGGCAGTTCAATCAGCCCCAGCATTTT
CDR3aa: CASHMGQFNQPQHF
abundance: NA
len: 14
j_gene: TRBJ1-5
d_gene: NA
v_gene: TRBV28

CDR3nt: TGTGCCAGCAGTTTATCGGCAGGTGCCTATGGCTACACCTTC
CDR3aa: CASSLSAGAYGYTF
abundance: NA
len: 14
j_gene: TRBJ1-2
d_gene: NA
v_gene: TRBV28

CDR3nt: TGCGCCAGCAAAAAAAAAGAAACAGGGGGCCTCGAGACCCAGTACTTC
CDR3aa: CASKKKETGGLETQYF
abundance: once
len: 16
j_gene: TRBJ2-5
d_gene: TRBD1
v_gene: TRBV5-1

CDR3nt: TGTGCCGGCCTACCCGGAATCGGGGGCTATGGCTACACCTTC
CDR3aa: CAGLPGIGGYGYTF
abundance: NA
len: 14
j_gene: TRBJ1-2
d_gene: NA
v_gene: TRBV2

CDR3nt: TGTGCCAGCAGCTTAGCGTGGTCAGACACATCCTACGAGCAGTACTTC
CDR3aa: CASSLAWSDTSYEQYF
abundance: NA
len: 16
j_gene: TRBJ2-7
d_gene: NA
v_gene: TRBV7-8

CDR3nt: TGCGCCAGCAGCTCCGCCGGTGCCAGTGTGGGTGAGCAGTTCTTC
CDR3aa: CASSSAGASVGEQFF
abundance: once
len: 15
j_gene: TRBJ2-1
d_gene: NA
v_gene: TRBV5-1

CDR3nt: TGTGCCAGCCGCGGGACGGGCGGGAGGCCCTACGAGCAGTACTTC
CDR3aa: CASRGTGGRPYEQYF
abundance: few
len: 15
j_gene: TRBJ2-7
d_gene: TRBD2
v_gene: TRBV11-2

CDR3nt: TGTGCCAGCAGTGAAGGGGGGACAGGGATGGGAAAACTGTTTTTT
CDR3aa: CASSEGGTGMGKLFF
abundance: few
len: 15
j_gene: TRBJ1-4
d_gene: TRBD1
v_gene: TRBV2

CDR3nt: TGTGCCAGCAGTGCGGGACAGGGGAGGCTAGGCGGGGAGCTGTTTTTT
CDR3aa: CASSAGQGRLGGELFF
abundance: NA
len: 16
j_gene: TRBJ2-2
d_gene: TRBD1
v_gene: TRBV6-1

CDR3nt: TGTGCCAGCAGCTCGGGACAGGGTAAAGAGCAGTACTTC
CDR3aa: CASSSGQGKEQYF
abundance: NA
len: 13
j_gene: TRBJ2-7
d_gene: TRBD1
v_gene: TRBV7-3

CDR3nt: TGTGCCAGCAGTACCGACATACTGAACACTGAAGCTTTCTTT
CDR3aa: CASSTDILNTEAFF
abundance: NA
len: 14
j_gene: TRBJ1-1
d_gene: NA
v_gene: TRBV6-5

CDR3nt: TGTGCCAGCAGCCCTCAGTCGTACGAGCAGTACTTC
CDR3aa: CASSPQSYEQYF
abundance: NA
len: 12
j_gene: TRBJ2-7
d_gene: NA
v_gene: TRBV14